Each of the 3 T cell receptor beta chains below was sequenced from the same sample in a study of blood T cell repertoires in COVID-19. Sequencing used immunoSEQ multiplex PCR; TCRdb keeps in-frame clones, though not all of them. The table lists roughly 160,000 clones, about 90% of them singletons. The sequenced material came from PBMCs or T cells enriched from blood (not recorded which). These receptors were obtained from a woman aged 50 to 60 who had recovered from COVID-19.

In its sample, this clone was seen once. This rearrangement joins TRBV30 to TRBJ1-5; D ambiguous. Germline V CDR1 and CDR2: GTSNPN, SVGIG (reference sequence). Deletions cut 4 bases from V and 9 bases from J, with 34 bases between. The length of the CDR3 is 19 residues. CDR3 protein: CAWTRGRESLFPGQMPQHF. For the CDR3, the DNA is TGTGCCTGGACCCGTGGGAGGGAGTCTTTGTTCCCCGGCCAGATGCCCCAGCATTTT. The full variable domain, its missing parts supplied by reference TRBV30 and TRBJ1-5, is SQTIHQWPATLVQPVGSPLSLECTVEGTSNPNLYWYRQAAGRGLQLLFYSVGIGQISSEVPQNLSASRPQDRQFILSSKKLLLSDSGFYLCAWTRGRESLFPGQMPQHFGDGTRLSIL.

This rearrangement joins TRBV11-2 to TRBJ2-1, with D tentatively TRBD2 (5 bases). The CDR3 length is 15 residues. Germline V gene sequence: CDR1 SGHAT, CDR2 FQNNGV. Trimming removed 2 bases at V and 4 bases at J, with 12 bases between. CDR3 residues: CASSLSPREYNEQFF. CDR3 in DNA: TGTGCCAGCAGCTTATCCCCTAGGGAGTACAATGAGCAGTTCTTC.

There are a few counts of this clone. The chain joins TRBV12-5 to TRBJ2-1; the match to TRBD2 covers 10 bases. Trimming cost V 2 bases and J 5 bases; bases outside gene matches: 6. The CDR3 is 16 residues long. The germline V gene has CDR1 LGHNT and CDR2 FRNRAP. The DNA for the CDR3 is TGTGCTAGTGGTTTGAGGGGTGGACTAGCGGACAATGAGCAGTTCTTC. Protein sequence: CASGLRGGLADNEQFF.